The 27 T cell receptor beta chains reported below all come from one sample, sequenced in a study of cytomegalovirus exposure and HLA in healthy donors. With 60 Vbeta and 13 Jbeta primers, the PCR was carried out. Some clones are missing from TCRdb's copy, which holds only in-frame ones; the method was immunoSEQ multiplex PCR. The sample contains some 180,000 clones, 9.5% of which appear only once. The sample comprised PBMCs. These receptor sequences come from a woman in her thirties in good health and CMV-seropositive.

This clone was observed a handful of times. The V gene is TRBV9, the J gene TRBJ2-2; 10 positions agree with TRBD2. V dropped 1 base and J dropped 7; count of bases not matched to a gene: 4. The CDR3 totals 15 residues. Germline V gene lookup returns CDR1 SGDLS and CDR2 YYNGEE. CDR3 DNA sequence: TGTGCCAGCAGCGTAACTAGCGGGACTAGCGGGGAGCTGTTTTTT. It translates to CASSVTSGTSGELFF. The whole variable domain, remainder taken from reference TRBV9 and TRBJ2-2, is DSGVTQTPKHLITATGQRVTLRCSPRSGDLSVYWYQQSLDQGLQFLIQYYNGEERAKGNILERFSAQQFPDLHSELNLSSLELGDSALYFCASSVTSGTSGELFFGEGSRLTVL.

This clone has only a few counts. The genes are TRBV21-1 and TRBJ2-6; the table gives TRBD2 as D, unverified against the DNA. TRBV21-1 is assigned pseudogene status. This CDR3 region has 19 residues. This CDR3 is CASSKVTSGSTCGANVLTF. CDR3 bases: TGTGCCAGCAGCAAAGTGACTAGCGGGAGTACGTGTGGGGCCAACGTCCTGACTTTC.

This chain joins TRBV19 and TRBJ2-3; tentative D call: TRBD2 (5 bases). The CDR3 is 13 residues long. Germline V gene sequence: CDR1 LNHDA, CDR2 SQIVND (reference sequence). V was shortened by 7 bases and J by 6 bases, with 14 bases between the two germline ends. The CDR3 spells CASKNPGSDTQYF. CDR3 DNA sequence: TGTGCCAGTAAGAACCCGGGGTCGGATACGCAGTATTTT.

The genes are TRBV30 and TRBJ2-3, with D possibly being TRBD2 (6 bases). Trimming removed 4 bases from V and 6 bases from J, with 17 bases in between. The CDR3 loop spans 14 amino acids. Germline assignment: CDR1 GTSNPN and CDR2 SVGIG (reference sequence). The CDR3 coding sequence is TGTGCCTGGACGTCCCTACTAGCCTACGATACGCAGTATTTT. This codes for CAWTSLLAYDTQYF.

This clone has only a few counts. This rearrangement joins TRBV10-3 to TRBJ2-2; 10 bases agree with TRBD2. Trimming took 5 bases from V and 7 from J; bases not matched to a gene: 7. CDR3 length equals 15 residues. In germline, CDR1 is ENHRY, CDR2 SYGVKD. CDR3 DNA: TGTGCCATCAGTCCAGGGAGCGGGAGGGTCGGGGAGCTGTTTTTT. Its protein is CAISPGSGRVGELFF.

This chain links TRBV5-1 with TRBJ2-4; no definite D call. From germline, CDR1 is SGHRS and CDR2 YFSETQ. This CDR3 spans 15 amino acids. The ends were cut back, 0 bases at V and 0 bases at J, with 7 bases in the middle. CDR3 loop: CASSLGPVAKNIQYF. The CDR3 DNA reads as TGCGCCAGCAGCTTGGGTCCGGTAGCCAAAAACATTCAGTACTTC.

The V call is TRBV9, the J call TRBJ1-1; the D is unclear. V dropped 0 bases and J dropped 5 bases, with 20 bases sitting between them. The germline CDR1 and CDR2 sequences are SGDLS and YYNGEE. This CDR3 has 17 residues. The CDR3 DNA reads TGTGCCAGCAGCGTAGAATTTGAGGAGTCTCGGGGTACTGAAGCTTTCTTT. Translating it yields CASSVEFEESRGTEAFF. Supplemented by reference TRBV9 and TRBJ1-1, the full variable domain reads DSGVTQTPKHLITATGQRVTLRCSPRSGDLSVYWYQQSLDQGLQFLIQYYNGEERAKGNILERFSAQQFPDLHSELNLSSLELGDSALYFCASSVEFEESRGTEAFFGQGTRLTVV.

The V and J genes are TRBV19 and TRBJ1-1; 11 nucleotides match TRBD1. CDR1 LNHDA and CDR2 SQIVND come from the germline V gene (reference sequence). V shed 2 bases, J shed 6 bases, and the junction held 8 bases outside the gene matches. The CDR3 loop spans 16 amino acids. The chain's CDR3 is CASSILGQGAISEAFF. As DNA, the CDR3 is TGTGCCAGTAGTATACTCGGACAGGGGGCCATTTCTGAAGCTTTCTTT. The full variable domain, its missing parts supplied by reference TRBV19 and TRBJ1-1, is DGGITQSPKYLFRKEGQNVTLSCEQNLNHDAMYWYRQDPGQGLRLIYYSQIVNDFQKGDIAEGYSVSREKKESFPLTVTSAQKNPTAFYLCASSILGQGAISEAFFGQGTRLTVV.

There are a few counts of this clone. This chain links TRBV2 with TRBJ1-5, with 7 bases fitting TRBD1. CDR3 length: 14 amino acids. Germline assignment: CDR1 SNHLY and CDR2 FYNNEI. V shed 2 bases and J 5 bases; nucleotides not matched to a gene: 3. The CDR3: CASSESTGDQPQHF. In DNA, the CDR3 is TGTGCCAGCAGTGAATCAACAGGGGATCAGCCCCAGCATTTT.

This clone was observed a few times. The chain combines TRBV2 with TRBJ2-7; 9 positions agree with TRBD1. After removal of 8 bases from V and 3 bases from J, the junction contained 5 bases not matched to a gene. This CDR3 contains 13 residues. The germline V gene encodes CDR1 SNHLY and CDR2 FYNNEI. The CDR3 is CASLGTGFYEQYF. CDR3 nucleotide sequence: TGTGCCAGCCTCGGGACAGGGTTCTACGAGCAGTACTTC.

The V call is TRBV5-4, the J call TRBJ2-7; 8 nucleotides align to TRBD2. CDR1 and CDR2 from the germline V gene are SGHNT and YYREEE (reference sequence). The CDR3 contains 13 residues. V shed 4 bases, J shed 7 bases, and the junction held 7 bases outside the gene matches. The CDR3 loop is CASSETLAGEQYF. The CDR3 DNA follows: TGTGCCAGCAGCGAGACCCTAGCGGGTGAGCAGTACTTC.

The chain joins TRBV5-1 to TRBJ2-3; 15 positions agree with TRBD2. V was clipped by 4 bases and J by 0 bases; unmatched bases: 9. The CDR3 length is 19 residues. CDR1 is SGHRS and CDR2 is YFSETQ in the germline V gene. DNA of the CDR3: TGCGCCAGCAGCGAGGGACTAGCGGGAGGCCCGACTAGCACAGATACGCAGTATTTT. Translation: CASSEGLAGGPTSTDTQYF. The variable domain in full, completed from reference TRBV5-1 and TRBJ2-3, reads KAGVTQTPRYLIKTRGQQVTLSCSPISGHRSVSWYQQTPGQGLQFLFEYFSETQRNKGNFPGRFSGRQFSNSRSEMNVSTLELGDSALYLCASSEGLAGGPTSTDTQYFGPGTRLTVL.

This clone appeared a few times. The V gene is TRBV21-1, the J gene TRBJ1-2; the table's D call of TRBD1 was not tested on the DNA. TRBV21-1 is marked as a pseudogene. This CDR3 spans 16 amino acids. The DNA of the CDR3 is TGTGCCAGCAGCAAACGATCAAAACAGGGCATTGATGGCTACACCTTC. Its protein product is CASSKRSKQGIDGYTF.

V and J are TRBV6-5 and TRBJ2-7; no reliable D call. This CDR3 region has 13 residues. Trimming took 4 bases from V and 1 from J, leaving 8 bases between them. CDR1 and CDR2 (germline): MNHEY, SVGAGI. CDR3 DNA sequence: TGTGCCAGCAGTTCCACGGTTTCCTACGAGCAGTACTTC. It specifies CASSSTVSYEQYF.

The chain couples TRBV30 to TRBJ2-7, with D perhaps matching TRBD2 (6 bases). The CDR3 consists of 14 residues. Trimming took off 2 bases at V and 2 bases at J, with 13 bases between the two ends. Looked up from germline, CDR1 is GTSNPN and CDR2 is SVGIG (reference sequence). CDR3 DNA: TGTGCCTGGAGTCGAGAGAGCGGGCCCTACGAGCAGTACTTC. Amino acids: CAWSRESGPYEQYF.

This clone has a handful of counts. The gene calls are TRBV9 and TRBJ2-2, with D possibly TRBD1 on 6 matching bases. The germline V gene encodes CDR1 SGDLS and CDR2 YYNGEE. With 2 bases removed from V and 3 bases from J, the gap between germline ends came to 14 bases. This CDR3 is 16 amino acids long. The CDR3 nucleotides are TGTGCCAGCAGCGTTGGGGACAAGTACTACACCGGGGAGCTGTTTTTT. This encodes CASSVGDKYYTGELFF.

The chain has TRBV4-2 and TRBJ2-5; 7 bases match TRBD2. Looked up from germline, CDR1 is LGHNA and CDR2 is YNFKEQ. The CDR3 consists of 16 residues. Trimming at V came to 10 bases and at J to 2 bases, leaving 16 bases not matched to a gene. This CDR3 reads CATIPPHSGPQETQYF. The CDR3 nucleotides read TGTGCCACCATCCCGCCCCATAGCGGGCCGCAAGAGACCCAGTACTTC.

The chain uses TRBV27 and TRBJ1-1, with D unresolved. Deletions cut 7 bases from V and 7 bases from J, with 19 bases between. Germline V CDR1 and CDR2: MNHEY, SMNVEV (reference sequence). The length of the CDR3 is 14 residues. The CDR3 DNA follows: TGTGCCAGCAAGATCGAGCGGCAGTCGGGTGAAGCTTTCTTT. Its protein is CASKIERQSGEAFF.

This clone was counted only a few times. This rearrangement joins TRBV25-1 to TRBJ2-1; TRBD2 matches 7 bases. Germline CDR1 reads MGHDK; CDR2 reads SYGVNS. V dropped 3 bases and J dropped 5; count of bases not matched to a gene: 7. The CDR3 loop spans 15 amino acids. CDR3 coding DNA: TGTGCCAGCAGTGACCCCCGGGAGGCCGACAATGAGCAGTTCTTC. This gives the protein CASSDPREADNEQFF.

The genes are TRBV9 and TRBJ2-2; TRBD1 matches at 9 bases. Germline loops: CDR1 SGDLS, CDR2 YYNGEE. The CDR3 extends over 14 amino acids. V lost 3 bases, J lost 7 bases, and 4 bases stayed unmatched. CDR3 coding DNA: TGTGCCAGCAGCGGGACAGGGGATGGCGGGGAGCTGTTTTTT. It codes for CASSGTGDGGELFF.

This clone showed up just a few times. The chain couples TRBV4-2 to TRBJ1-5; D remains ambiguous. The CDR3 length is 13 residues. CDR1 and CDR2 from the germline V gene are LGHNA and YNFKEQ. V was clipped by 1 base and J by 3 bases, with 4 bases between them. The CDR3 coding sequence is TGTGCCAGCAGCCAAGCGTCCAATCAGCCCCAGCATTTT. Residues: CASSQASNQPQHF.

V usage is TRBV10-1 and J usage is TRBJ2-1, with 8 bases matching TRBD2. Per germline, CDR1 WNHNN and CDR2 SYGVQD (reference sequence). CDR3 length: 14 amino acids. V was clipped by 4 bases and J by 4 bases; unmatched bases: 3. The CDR3 nucleotides read TGCGCCAGCAGTGGAAGCGGGAGATACAATGAGCAGTTCTTC. This sequence encodes CASSGSGRYNEQFF.

This clone occurred a few times. V usage is TRBV6-1 and J usage is TRBJ2-3; D is possibly TRBD2 (5 bases). The germline CDR1 and CDR2 sequences are MNHNS and SASEGT. The CDR3 runs to 14 residues. The V end lost 2 bases, the J end lost 4 bases, and 10 bases lay between the germline ends. In nucleotides, the CDR3 is TGTGCCAGCAGTGAATGGCTAGCAGCAGATACGCAGTATTTT. Translation: CASSEWLAADTQYF.

This clone has a handful of counts. The V call is TRBV27, the J call TRBJ1-2; perhaps TRBD1 as D (6 bases). Looked up from germline, CDR1 is MNHEY and CDR2 is SMNVEV (reference sequence). With 3 bases removed from V and 3 bases from J, the gap between germline ends came to 17 bases. CDR3 length: 16 amino acids. Written as DNA, the CDR3 is TGTGCCAGCAGTTTCCGCACAGGGACACTTTACTATGGCTACACCTTC. Encoded protein: CASSFRTGTLYYGYTF.

This sequence joins TRBV5-1 and TRBJ2-3; D is perhaps TRBD1 (7 bases). Per the germline V gene, CDR1 is SGHRS and CDR2 is YFSETQ. The V and J ends lost 4 bases and 0 bases respectively, with 12 bases between them. CDR3 length equals 15 residues. CDR3 region: CASSVSGGSTDTQYF. The CDR3 coding sequence is TGCGCCAGCAGCGTATCAGGGGGGAGCACAGATACGCAGTATTTT.

This clone was seen a few times. The junction does not match germline at one end; this may be a read error. This chain connects TRBV5-1 to TRBJ2-2; the match to TRBD2 covers 9 bases. The CDR3 covers 17 residues. Germline V lookup: CDR1 SGHRS, CDR2 YFSETQ. Here the CDR3 DNA reads TGCGCCAGCAGCTTGGGGCTAGCGGGGCCGGACACCGTGGAGCTGTTTTTT. Translation gives CASSLGLAGPDTVELFF.

The chain has TRBV28 and TRBJ1-2, with D perhaps matching TRBD1 (5 bases). From germline, CDR1 is MDHEN and CDR2 SYDVKM. The CDR3 loop spans 12 amino acids. The V and J ends lost 2 bases and 5 bases respectively, with 6 bases between them. DNA for the CDR3: TGTGCCAGCAGTTTAGGGGCTTATGGCTACACCTTC. Protein sequence: CASSLGAYGYTF.